This is a list of T cell receptor beta chains from one sample in a study of blood T cell repertoires in COVID-19. The data were produced by immunoSEQ multiplex PCR, yet TCRdb's version contains in-frame clones alone and is incomplete. The sample has about 190,000 clones, 82% seen once; the top ten hold approximately 8%. The source material was peripheral blood. The receptors were gathered from an older woman with COVID-19, enrolled during active disease. The CDR3 runs from the conserved cysteine through the conserved F or W. A D gene is named only where the DNA matches it firmly. The size field is filled for only some rows; it gives once, few, many or a size class.

clone_size,j_call,d_call,v_call,cdr3_aa,cdr3_nt
few,TRBJ1-2,.,TRBV19,CASSPSPTGGYTF,TGTGCCAGCTCCCCGTCCCCTACCGGTGGCTACACCTTC
.,TRBJ1-2,.,TRBV6-2/TRBV6-3,CASSLNREGGYTF,TGTGCCAGCAGCCTAAACAGAGAAGGAGGCTACACCTTC
.,TRBJ2-3,TRBD1,TRBV9,CASSVSEGAYSTDTQYF,TGTGCCAGCAGCGTATCAGAGGGGGCGTATTCCACAGATACGCAGTATTTT
.,TRBJ2-7,.,TRBV5-1,CASSLGGHFYEQYF,TGCGCCAGCAGCTTAGGGGGACACTTCTACGAGCAGTACTTC
few,TRBJ1-5,TRBD1,TRBV2,CASRPHRGVSNQPQHF,TGTGCCAGCAGACCTCACAGGGGGGTTAGCAATCAGCCCCAGCATTTT
.,TRBJ2-5,TRBD2,TRBV28,CASTPGGGGETQYF,TGTGCCAGCACCCCGGGAGGGGGAGGCGAGACCCAGTACTTC
few,TRBJ2-1,.,TRBV14,CASSHPNRDEQFF,TGTGCCAGCAGCCACCCCAATCGGGATGAGCAGTTCTTC
few,TRBJ1-1,.,TRBV5-4,CASSLPQGHTEAFF,TGTGCCAGCAGCTTACCACAGGGCCACACTGAAGCTTTCTTT
few,TRBJ2-7,TRBD1,TRBV29-1,CSARETGVNEQYF,TGCAGCGCGAGGGAGACAGGGGTTAACGAGCAGTACTTC
.,TRBJ2-4,TRBD1,TRBV28,CASIGGALKNIQYF,TGTGCCAGCATAGGGGGCGCGCTAAAAAACATTCAGTACTTC
.,TRBJ1-5,.,TRBV7-2,CASSLAGAVNSNQPQHF,TGTGCCAGCAGCTTAGCTGGGGCGGTCAATAGCAATCAGCCCCAGCATTTT
.,TRBJ1-5,TRBD1,TRBV28,CASTGGLEPQHF,TGTGCCAGCACAGGGGGCTTAGAACCCCAGCATTTT
.,TRBJ2-7,.,TRBV4-3,CASSQDMPGYEQYF,TGCGCCAGCAGCCAAGATATGCCAGGGTACGAGCAGTACTTC
.,TRBJ2-1,TRBD2,TRBV25-1,CASSESGRGYNEQFF,TGTGCCAGCAGTGAAAGCGGGAGGGGCTACAATGAGCAGTTCTTC
.,TRBJ2-1,.,TRBV12-3/TRBV12-4,CASSPLGGNEQFF,TGTGCCAGCAGTCCTCTAGGGGGCAATGAGCAGTTCTTC
.,TRBJ2-1,.,TRBV24-1,CATSDQDKNSYNEQFF,TGTGCCACCAGTGACCAGGACAAAAACTCCTACAATGAGCAGTTCTTC
.,TRBJ1-4,TRBD1,TRBV7-9,CASSVPGQGVNEKLFF,TGTGCCAGCAGCGTCCCGGGACAGGGGGTTAATGAAAAACTGTTTTTT
.,TRBJ2-7,TRBD2,TRBV18,CASSLSGRAGEQYF,TGTGCCAGCTCCCTTAGCGGGAGGGCCGGCGAGCAGTACTTC
few,TRBJ1-1,TRBD1,TRBV3-1/TRBV3-2,CASSHYSGTGGAGTEAFF,TGTGCCAGCAGCCACTACTCCGGGACAGGGGGCGCGGGTACTGAAGCTTTCTTT
.,TRBJ1-5,.,TRBV6-4,CASTSEGDLNQPQHF,TGTGCCAGCACCTCCGAGGGGGACCTCAATCAGCCCCAGCATTTT
.,TRBJ1-1,.,TRBV5-4,CASSLVGGLEAFF,TGTGCCAGCAGCTTGGTTGGTGGACTTGAAGCTTTCTTT
few,TRBJ2-6,TRBD1,TRBV10-3,CATQGRNSGANVLTF,TGTGCCACACAGGGGCGGAACTCTGGGGCCAACGTCCTGACTTTC
.,TRBJ2-5,.,TRBV30,CAWSVSEETQYF,TGTGCCTGGAGTGTCTCGGAAGAGACCCAGTACTTC
.,TRBJ1-5,.,TRBV11-2,CASQGGDQPQHF,TGTGCCAGCCAAGGGGGAGATCAGCCCCAGCATTTT
.,TRBJ2-5,TRBD1,TRBV5-4,CASSPVGGEGETQYF,TGTGCCAGCAGTCCGGTAGGGGGCGAGGGGGAGACCCAGTACTTC
few,TRBJ2-1,.,TRBV27,CASSRMGLYNEQFF,TGTGCCAGCAGTCGTATGGGACTTTACAATGAGCAGTTCTTC
.,TRBJ1-1,.,TRBV2,CARQNRVGASEAFF,TGTGCCAGACAGAACAGGGTTGGGGCGAGTGAAGCTTTCTTT
.,TRBJ1-5,.,TRBV5-6,CASSRHGVNPNQPQHF,TGTGCCAGCAGCCGACACGGGGTCAATCCAAATCAGCCCCAGCATTTT
.,TRBJ2-1,.,TRBV9,CASSVLGLAYNEQFF,TGTGCCAGCAGCGTCCTGGGCCTTGCCTACAATGAGCAGTTCTTC
.,TRBJ2-5,.,TRBV2,CASSEPPSQETQYF,TGTGCCAGCAGTGAGCCCCCGAGCCAAGAGACCCAGTACTTC
.,TRBJ2-3,TRBD2,TRBV5-1,CASKAGGQADTQYF,TGCGCCAGCAAAGCGGGGGGCCAAGCAGATACGCAGTATTTT
.,TRBJ2-3,TRBD1,TRBV7-9,CASSRGTGSSTDTQYF,TGTGCCAGCAGCCGGGGGACAGGGTCTAGCACAGATACGCAGTATTTT
.,TRBJ2-2,.,TRBV19,CASSPRDRTTGELFF,TGTGCCAGTAGTCCGCGGGATCGAACTACCGGGGAGCTGTTTTTT
.,TRBJ2-1,.,TRBV7-9,CASSLASFHEQFF,TGTGCCAGCAGCTTGGCTAGCTTCCATGAGCAGTTCTTC
.,TRBJ2-5,TRBD1,TRBV5-5,CASSLAWDRGAETQYF,TGTGCCAGCAGCTTGGCTTGGGACAGGGGGGCCGAGACCCAGTACTTC
.,TRBJ1-6,TRBD1,TRBV6-5,CASGLAGQLNSPLHF,TGTGCCAGCGGGTTGGCGGGACAGCTTAATTCACCCCTCCACTTT
.,TRBJ2-3,TRBD1,TRBV2,CASRKQGNSDTQYF,TGTGCCAGCAGGAAACAGGGGAACTCAGATACGCAGTATTTT
.,TRBJ2-4,TRBD2,TRBV24-1,CATTEQRDIKNIQYF,TGTGCCACCACCGAACAGCGGGATATCAAAAACATTCAGTACTTC
.,TRBJ2-7,.,TRBV19,CASSTRDSAYEQYF,TGTGCCAGTAGTACCCGGGACTCAGCCTACGAGCAGTACTTC
.,TRBJ2-2,TRBD2,TRBV11-2,CASSLAVSGGTGELFF,TGTGCCAGCAGCTTAGCTGTTAGCGGGGGCACCGGGGAGCTGTTTTTT
few,TRBJ1-6,.,TRBV30,CAWRTQQGTYNSPLHF,TGTGCCTGGAGGACCCAACAGGGAACCTATAATTCACCCCTCCACTTT
.,TRBJ2-2,TRBD2,TRBV28,CASSLAGGGGGELFF,TGTGCCAGCAGTTTGGCGGGAGGGGGCGGCGGGGAGCTGTTTTTT
once,TRBJ1-2,TRBD1,TRBV18,CASSLDRANGYTF,TGTGCCAGCTCATTAGACAGGGCAAATGGCTACACCTTC
.,TRBJ2-2,TRBD2,TRBV30,CAWRTSNTGELFF,TGTGCCTGGAGGACTAGCAACACCGGGGAGCTGTTTTTT
.,TRBJ1-6,.,TRBV11-2,CASSRPGEYNSPLHF,TGTGCCAGCAGCCGACCGGGGGAGTATAATTCACCCCTCCACTTT
.,TRBJ2-7,TRBD1,TRBV7-7,CASSLDRDSAYEQYF,TGTGCTAGCAGCTTAGATCGGGACAGCGCCTACGAGCAGTACTTC
.,TRBJ1-6,TRBD1,TRBV19,CASSMGDRGNSPLHF,TGTGCCAGTAGTATGGGGGACAGGGGAAATTCACCCCTCCACTTT